This TCR beta chain was recorded in a study of spatial heterogeneity in lung cancer. Across the whole study: A consistent excess of beta-chain over alpha-chain sequences was detected.

Germline V lookup: CDR1 SGDLS, CDR2 YYNGEE. V lost 3 bases, J lost 4 bases, and 2 bases stayed unmatched. This CDR3 is 15 amino acids long. The study tagged each TCR cDNA molecule with a unique molecular identifier. TCRdb independently ran MiXCR on the 5' RACE reads; one entry per CDR3 protein. The sample records some 3,000 distinct CDR3 sequences, 4.5% to 5% being singletons. This clonotype was observed many times. The time point: sample taken at primary tumor resection. The source was normal lung tissue next to the tumor, collected at surgery. The clonotype originates from a male donor with early-stage non-small cell lung cancer. The chain combines TRBV9 with TRBJ2-5; 14 bases fit TRBD2. CDR3 protein: CASSAGLAGGETQYF. CDR3 nucleotides: TGTGCCAGCAGCGCAGGACTAGCGGGGGGAGAGACCCAGTACTTC.